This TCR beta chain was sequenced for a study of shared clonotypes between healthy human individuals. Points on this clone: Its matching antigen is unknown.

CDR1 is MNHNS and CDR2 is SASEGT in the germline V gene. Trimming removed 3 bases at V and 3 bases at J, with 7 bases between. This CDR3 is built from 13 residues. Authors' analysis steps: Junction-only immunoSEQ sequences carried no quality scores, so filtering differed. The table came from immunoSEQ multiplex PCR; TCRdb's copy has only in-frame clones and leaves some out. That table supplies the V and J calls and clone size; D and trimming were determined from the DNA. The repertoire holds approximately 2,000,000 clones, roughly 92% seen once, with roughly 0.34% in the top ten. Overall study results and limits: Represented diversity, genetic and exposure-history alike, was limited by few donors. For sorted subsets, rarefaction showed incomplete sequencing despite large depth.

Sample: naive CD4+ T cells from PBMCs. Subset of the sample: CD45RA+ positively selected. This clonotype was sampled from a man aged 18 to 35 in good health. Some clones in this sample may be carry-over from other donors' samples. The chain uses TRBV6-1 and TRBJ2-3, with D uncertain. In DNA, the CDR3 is TGTGCCAGCAGTGACGTGGGGACAGATACGCAGTATTTT. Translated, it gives CASSDVGTDTQYF.